Sequencing of this T cell receptor (beta chain) was carried out in a study of cytomegalovirus exposure and HLA in healthy donors. CDR1 is LGHNT, CDR2 FRNRAP, per germline. Losses at the gene ends were 6 bases for V and 0 bases for J; bases not matched to a gene: 15. The CDR3 has 19 residues. 13 Jbeta primers and 60 Vbeta primers were used for the PCR. Assay: immunoSEQ multiplex PCR; the TCRdb copy retains only in-frame clones and omits some. Counted here are around 150,000 clones, approximately 79% occurring once; the ten biggest clones make up about 6.7%. The gene calls are TRBV12-5 and TRBJ1-1; 11 nucleotides match TRBD1. Sequencing was carried out using PBMCs. The receptor was isolated from a man aged 50 to 60 in good health and CMV-seropositive. The CDR3 DNA reads TGTGCTAGTGGCTACAAAATTGGACAGGGGGCCCCCATGAACACTGAAGCTTTCTTT. Translation: CASGYKIGQGAPMNTEAFF.